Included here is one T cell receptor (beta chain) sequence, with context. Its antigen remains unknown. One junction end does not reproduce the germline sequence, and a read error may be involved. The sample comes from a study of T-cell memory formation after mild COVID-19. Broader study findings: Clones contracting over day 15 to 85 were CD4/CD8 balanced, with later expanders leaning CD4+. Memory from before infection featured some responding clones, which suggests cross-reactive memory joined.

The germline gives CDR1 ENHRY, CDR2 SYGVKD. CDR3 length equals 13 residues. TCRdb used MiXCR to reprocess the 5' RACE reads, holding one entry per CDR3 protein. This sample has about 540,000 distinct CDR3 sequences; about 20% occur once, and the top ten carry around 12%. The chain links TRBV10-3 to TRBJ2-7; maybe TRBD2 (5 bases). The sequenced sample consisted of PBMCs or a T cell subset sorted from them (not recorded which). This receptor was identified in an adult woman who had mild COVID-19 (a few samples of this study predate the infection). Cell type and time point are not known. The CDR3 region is CAIRESDFYEQYF. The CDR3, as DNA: TGTGCCATCAGGGAGTCGGACTTTTACGAGCAGTACTTC.